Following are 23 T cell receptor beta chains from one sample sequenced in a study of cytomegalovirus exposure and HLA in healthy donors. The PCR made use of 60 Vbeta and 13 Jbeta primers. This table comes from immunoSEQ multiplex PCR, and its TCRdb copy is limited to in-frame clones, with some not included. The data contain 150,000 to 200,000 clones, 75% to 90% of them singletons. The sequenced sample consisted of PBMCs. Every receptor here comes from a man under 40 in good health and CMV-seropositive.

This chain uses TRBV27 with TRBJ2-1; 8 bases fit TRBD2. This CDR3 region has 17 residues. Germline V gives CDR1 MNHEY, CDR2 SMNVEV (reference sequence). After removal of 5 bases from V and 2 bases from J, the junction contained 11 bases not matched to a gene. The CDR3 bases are TGTGCCAGCAGTCCCTTATTCCTTAGCGGGGCCTACAATGAGCAGTTCTTC. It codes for CASSPLFLSGAYNEQFF.

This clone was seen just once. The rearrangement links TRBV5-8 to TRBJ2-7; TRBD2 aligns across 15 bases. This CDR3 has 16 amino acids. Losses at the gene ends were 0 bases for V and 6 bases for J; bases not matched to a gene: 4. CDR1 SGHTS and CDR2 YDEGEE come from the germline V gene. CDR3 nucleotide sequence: TGTGCCAGCAGCTTGGAGGGACTAGCGGGGGGCTCCGAGCAGTACTTC. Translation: CASSLEGLAGGSEQYF. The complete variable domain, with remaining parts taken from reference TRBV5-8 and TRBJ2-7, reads EAGVTQSPTHLIKTRGQQATLRCSPISGHTSVYWYQQALGLGLQFLLWYDEGEERNRGNFPPRFSGRQFPNYSSELNVNALELEDSALYLCASSLEGLAGGSEQYFGPGTRLTVT.

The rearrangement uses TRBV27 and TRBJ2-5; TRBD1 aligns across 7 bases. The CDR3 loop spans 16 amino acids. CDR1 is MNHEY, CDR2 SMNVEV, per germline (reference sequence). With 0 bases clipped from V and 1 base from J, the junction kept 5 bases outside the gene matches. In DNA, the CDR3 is TGTGCCAGCAGTTTATCCACAACAGGGGCCCAAGAGACCCAGTACTTC. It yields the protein CASSLSTTGAQETQYF.

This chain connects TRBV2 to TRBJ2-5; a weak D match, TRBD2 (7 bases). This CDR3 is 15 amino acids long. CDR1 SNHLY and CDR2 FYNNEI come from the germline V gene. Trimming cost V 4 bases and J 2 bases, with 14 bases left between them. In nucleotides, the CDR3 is TGTGCCAGCAGTGTCGGCAGGGGACTACAAGAGACCCAGTACTTC. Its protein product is CASSVGRGLQETQYF.

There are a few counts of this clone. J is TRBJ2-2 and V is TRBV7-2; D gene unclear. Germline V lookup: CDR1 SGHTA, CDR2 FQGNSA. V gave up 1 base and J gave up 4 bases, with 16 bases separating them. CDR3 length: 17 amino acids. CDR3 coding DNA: TGTGCCAGCAGCTTAGACTATCTAATGAAAAGCACCGGGGAGCTGTTTTTT. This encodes CASSLDYLMKSTGELFF.

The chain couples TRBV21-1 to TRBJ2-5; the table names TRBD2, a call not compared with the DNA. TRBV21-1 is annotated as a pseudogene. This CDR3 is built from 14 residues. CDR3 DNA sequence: TGTGCCAGCAGCCGCTCCGGGATCCAAGAGACCCAGTACTTC. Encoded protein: CASSRSGIQETQYF.

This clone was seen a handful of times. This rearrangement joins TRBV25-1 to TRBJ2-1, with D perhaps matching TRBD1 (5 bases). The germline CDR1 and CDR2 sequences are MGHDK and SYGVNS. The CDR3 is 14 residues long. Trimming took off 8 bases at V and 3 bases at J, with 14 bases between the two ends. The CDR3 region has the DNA TGTGCCAGCGGGGCATTTGGTCACTACAATGAGCAGTTCTTC. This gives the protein CASGAFGHYNEQFF.

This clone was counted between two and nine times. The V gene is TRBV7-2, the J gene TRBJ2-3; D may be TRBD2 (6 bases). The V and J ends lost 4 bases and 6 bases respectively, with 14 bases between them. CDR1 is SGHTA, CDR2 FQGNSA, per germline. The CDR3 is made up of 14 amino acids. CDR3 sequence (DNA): TGTGCCAGCAGCTCGACTAGTAATCACGATACGCAGTATTTT. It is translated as CASSSTSNHDTQYF.

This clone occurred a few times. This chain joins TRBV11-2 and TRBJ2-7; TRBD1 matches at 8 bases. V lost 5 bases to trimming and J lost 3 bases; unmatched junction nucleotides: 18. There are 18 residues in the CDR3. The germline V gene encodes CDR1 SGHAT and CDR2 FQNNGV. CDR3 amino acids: CASSPREQFGQGGYEQYF. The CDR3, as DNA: TGTGCCAGCAGCCCCAGGGAGCAGTTTGGACAGGGTGGCTACGAGCAGTACTTC. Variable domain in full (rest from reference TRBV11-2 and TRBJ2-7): EAGVAQSPRYKIIEKRQSVAFWCNPISGHATLYWYQQILGQGPKLLIQFQNNGVVDDSQLPKDRFSAERLKGVDSTLKIQPAKLEDSAVYLCASSPREQFGQGGYEQYFGPGTRLTVT.

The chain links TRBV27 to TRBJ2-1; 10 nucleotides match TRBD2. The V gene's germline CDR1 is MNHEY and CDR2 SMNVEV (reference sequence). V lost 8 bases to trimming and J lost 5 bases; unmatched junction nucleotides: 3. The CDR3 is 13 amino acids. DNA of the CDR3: TGTGCCAGCGGGGGGACTAGCGACAATGAGCAGTTCTTC. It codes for CASGGTSDNEQFF.

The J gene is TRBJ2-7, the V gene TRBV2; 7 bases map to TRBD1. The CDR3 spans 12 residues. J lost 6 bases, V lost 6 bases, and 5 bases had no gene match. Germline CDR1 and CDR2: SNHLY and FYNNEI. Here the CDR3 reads CASRDDRVEQYF. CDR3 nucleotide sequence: TGTGCCAGCAGAGACGACAGGGTCGAGCAGTACTTC.

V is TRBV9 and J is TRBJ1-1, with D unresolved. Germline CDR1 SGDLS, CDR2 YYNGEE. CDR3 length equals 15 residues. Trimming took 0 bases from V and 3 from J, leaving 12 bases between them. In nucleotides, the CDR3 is TGTGCCAGCAGCGTAGCCCCCGACTCTCACACTGAAGCTTTCTTT. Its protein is CASSVAPDSHTEAFF.

Here the CDR3 reads CASSFRHDSEAFF. In nucleotides, the CDR3 is TGTGCCAGCAGTTTCAGACACGATTCTGAAGCTTTCTTT. The V gene is TRBV6-1, the J gene TRBJ1-1, with D unresolved. This CDR3 region has 13 residues. Germline lookup yields CDR1 MNHNS and CDR2 SASEGT. Trimming removed 5 bases at V and 6 bases at J, with 13 bases between.

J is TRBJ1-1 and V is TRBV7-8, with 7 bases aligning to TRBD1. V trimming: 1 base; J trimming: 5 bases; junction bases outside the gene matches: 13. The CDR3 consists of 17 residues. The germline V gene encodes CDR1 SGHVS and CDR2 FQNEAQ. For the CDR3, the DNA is TGTGCCAGCAGCTTAGGGAGGAGGGTACAGGGGAGGACTGAAGCTTTCTTT. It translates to CASSLGRRVQGRTEAFF.

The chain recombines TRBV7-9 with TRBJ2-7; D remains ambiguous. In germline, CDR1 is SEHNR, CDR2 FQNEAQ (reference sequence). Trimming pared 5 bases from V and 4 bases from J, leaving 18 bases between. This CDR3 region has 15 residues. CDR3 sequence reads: CASSPSVEPRYEQYF. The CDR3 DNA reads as TGTGCCAGCAGCCCTTCGGTCGAACCCCGTTACGAGCAGTACTTC.

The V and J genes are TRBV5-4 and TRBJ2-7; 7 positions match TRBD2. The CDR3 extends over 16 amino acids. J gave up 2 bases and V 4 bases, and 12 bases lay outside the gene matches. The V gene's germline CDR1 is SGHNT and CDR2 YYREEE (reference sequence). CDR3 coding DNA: TGTGCCAGCAGCCAAGATGAGGCTAGCGGCACCTACGAGCAGTACTTC. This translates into CASSQDEASGTYEQYF.

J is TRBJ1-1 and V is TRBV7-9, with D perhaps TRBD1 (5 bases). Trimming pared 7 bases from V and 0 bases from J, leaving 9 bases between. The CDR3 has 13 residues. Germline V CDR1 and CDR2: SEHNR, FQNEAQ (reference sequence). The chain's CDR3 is CASTSGLNTEAFF. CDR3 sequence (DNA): TGTGCCAGCACCTCAGGGTTGAACACTGAAGCTTTCTTT.

The DNA for the CDR3 is TGTGCCTGGAGTGCAAGCGGTAATGGCTACACCTTC. It translates to CAWSASGNGYTF. The chain combines TRBV30 with TRBJ1-2; D is unresolved. The CDR3 loop spans 12 amino acids. The V and J ends lost 1 base and 6 bases respectively, with 9 bases between them. The germline V gene encodes CDR1 GTSNPN and CDR2 SVGIG (reference sequence).

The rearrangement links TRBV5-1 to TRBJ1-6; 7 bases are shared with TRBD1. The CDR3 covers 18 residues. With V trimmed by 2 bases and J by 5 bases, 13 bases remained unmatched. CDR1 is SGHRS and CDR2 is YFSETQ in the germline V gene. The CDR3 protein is CASSLTPPGRGNNSPLHF. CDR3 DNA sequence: TGCGCCAGCAGCTTAACCCCCCCAGGCAGGGGGAATAATTCACCCCTCCACTTT.

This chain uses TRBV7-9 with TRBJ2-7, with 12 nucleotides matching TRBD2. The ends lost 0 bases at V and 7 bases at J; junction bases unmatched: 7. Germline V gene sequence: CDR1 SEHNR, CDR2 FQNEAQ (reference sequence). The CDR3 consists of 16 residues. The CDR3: CASSLAASGRAGEQYF. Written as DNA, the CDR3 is TGTGCCAGCAGCTTAGCGGCTAGCGGGAGGGCCGGAGAGCAGTACTTC.

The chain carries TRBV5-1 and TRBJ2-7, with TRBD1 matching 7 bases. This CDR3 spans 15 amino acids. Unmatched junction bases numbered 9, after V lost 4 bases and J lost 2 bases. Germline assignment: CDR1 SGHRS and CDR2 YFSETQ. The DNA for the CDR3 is TGCGCCAGCAGCCCGGGACAGACACTTGCCTACGAGCAGTACTTC. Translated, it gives CASSPGQTLAYEQYF.

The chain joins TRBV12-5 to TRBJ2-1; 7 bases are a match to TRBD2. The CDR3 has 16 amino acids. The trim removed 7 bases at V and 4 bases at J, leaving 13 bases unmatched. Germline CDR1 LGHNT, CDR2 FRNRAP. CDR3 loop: CASAPRTSPAYNEQFF. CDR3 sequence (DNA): TGTGCTAGTGCCCCCAGGACTAGTCCAGCGTACAATGAGCAGTTCTTC.

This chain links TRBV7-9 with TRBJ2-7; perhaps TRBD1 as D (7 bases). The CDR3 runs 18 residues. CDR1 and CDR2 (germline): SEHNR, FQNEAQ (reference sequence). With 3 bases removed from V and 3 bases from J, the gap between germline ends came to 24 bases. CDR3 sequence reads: CASSLAVFQGGGVYEQYF. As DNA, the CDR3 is TGTGCCAGCAGCTTGGCTGTCTTCCAGGGGGGCGGAGTCTACGAGCAGTACTTC.